This TCR beta chain was profiled in a study of blood T cell repertoires in COVID-19. The age range of participants was about 18 to 89 years, with residence in 20 to 25 US areas. Membership in each cohort depended on participant-reported clinical history. V gave up 4 bases and J gave up 7 bases; unmatched junction bases: 14. CDR1 LNHNV and CDR2 YYDKDF come from the germline V gene (reference sequence). The CDR3 covers 17 residues. Original handling: Amplification with reference gene primers provided the estimates of nucleated cell counts. Repertoires were generated with immunoSEQ multiplex PCR, while TCRdb's copy carries only in-frame clones and drops some. V and J calls and clone size are as listed in that table; D and trimming were resolved from the DNA. The sample includes about 310,000 clones, 85% to 90% of them seen just once.

This TCR derives from a woman under 40 who had recovered from COVID-19. The chain couples TRBV15 to TRBJ1-2; 11 nucleotides match TRBD1. Sequenced material: PBMCs or T cells enriched from blood (not recorded which). CDR3 amino acids: CATSTRPPGQGAVGYTF. The CDR3 region has the DNA TGTGCCACCAGCACAAGACCACCAGGACAGGGGGCAGTTGGCTACACCTTC.